This TCR beta chain is from a study of T cell responses to AZD1222 COVID-19 vaccine. Study findings and constraints: The study found Spike-specific TCR breadth and depth rose after two AZD1222 doses. The study identified only five to seven AZD1222 recipients as seropositive at baseline. Repertoire sampling occurred only after the peak T cell response.

CDR1 and CDR2 (germline): SGHNT, YYREEE (reference sequence). The CDR3 contains 18 residues. V was trimmed by 0 bases and J by 0 bases, leaving 18 bases between them. On this clone itself: Its antigen is not identified.

Here immunoSEQ multiplex PCR was the method, and the copy in TCRdb shows in-frame clones only, minus some. The sample holds roughly 150,000 clones; just over 90% are singletons and the top ten take over 1%. Doses given second, at about 4 or about 12 weeks, were pooled. This sequence originates from an adult who received the AZD1222 COVID-19 vaccine. This material consisted of peripheral blood, taken 28 days after the second AZD1222 dose. The chain combines TRBV5-4 with TRBJ2-5; the D gene is possibly TRBD1 (6 bases). CDR3 in DNA: TGTGCCAGCAGCTTGGTCAGGGGTGGTCTTTCCTACCAAGAGACCCAGTACTTC. Translated, it gives CASSLVRGGLSYQETQYF.